This T cell receptor (beta chain) stems from a study of blood T cells in healthy people across ages. General study findings and limits: PBMCs left unsorted prevented a conclusive naive versus antigen-experienced comparison. Diversity was higher, and naive CD4+ cells more numerous, in long-lived donors than in aged donors. Among T cells, TCR beta diversity per million cells dropped roughly linearly as age rose.

Isolated per sample were at least 7 million PBMCs. On this clonotype itself: Its antigen remains unknown.

Combining a sample-barcoded 5' primer with a J-beta primer mix, a second PCR ran for about 7 to 11 cycles. TCRdb analysed the 5' RACE reads with MiXCR anew, one entry per CDR3 protein. The profile shows about 830,000 distinct CDR3 sequences, around 68% of them singletons. Material for sequencing was blood. The origin of this receptor is a man aged 30-40 years in good health.

In DNA form, the CDR3 reads TGCGCCAGCAGCTATGGACAGGGGTTATTATTCAATGAGCAGTTCTTC. Translated: CASSYGQGLLFNEQFF. The J gene is TRBJ2-1, the V gene TRBV5-1; 9 positions agree with TRBD1. The CDR3 spans 16 residues. Germline V gives CDR1 SGHRS, CDR2 YFSETQ. V shed 3 bases and J 6 bases; nucleotides not matched to a gene: 10.